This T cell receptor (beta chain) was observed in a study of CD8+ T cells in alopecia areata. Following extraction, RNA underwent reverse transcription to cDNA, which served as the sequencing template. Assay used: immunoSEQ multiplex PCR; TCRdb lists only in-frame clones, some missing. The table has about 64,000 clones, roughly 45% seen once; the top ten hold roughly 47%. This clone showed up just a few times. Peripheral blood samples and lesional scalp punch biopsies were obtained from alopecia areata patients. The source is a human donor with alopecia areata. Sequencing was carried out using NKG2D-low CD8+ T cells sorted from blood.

CDR3 DNA: TGTGCCAGCAGCCTGACGGACGCCAATTCACCCCTCCACTTT. Translating it yields CASSLTDANSPLHF. The chain uses TRBV7-9 and TRBJ1-6; D is uncertain. V was shortened by 5 bases and J by 7 bases, with 12 bases between the two germline ends. This CDR3 has 14 residues. Germline V gene data show CDR1 as SEHNR and CDR2 as FQNEAQ (reference sequence). The entire variable domain, with the rest obtained from reference TRBV7-9 and TRBJ1-6, is as follows: DTGVSQNPRHKITKRGQNVTFRCDPISEHNRLYWYRQTLGQGPEFLTYFQNEAQLEKSRLLSDRFSAERPKGSFSTLEIQRTEQGDSAMYLCASSLTDANSPLHFGNGTRLTVT.